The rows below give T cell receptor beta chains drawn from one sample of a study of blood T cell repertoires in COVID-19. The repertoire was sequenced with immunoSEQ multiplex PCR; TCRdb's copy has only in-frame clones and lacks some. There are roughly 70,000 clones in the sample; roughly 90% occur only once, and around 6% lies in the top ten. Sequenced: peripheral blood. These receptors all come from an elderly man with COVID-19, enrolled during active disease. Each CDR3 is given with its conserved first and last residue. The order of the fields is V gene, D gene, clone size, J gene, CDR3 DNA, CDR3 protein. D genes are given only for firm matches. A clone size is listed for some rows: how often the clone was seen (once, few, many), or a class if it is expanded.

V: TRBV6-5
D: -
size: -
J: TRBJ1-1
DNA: TGTGCCAGCAGTTACTCGCCTAGGGGGGAAGCTTTCTTT
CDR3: CASSYSPRGEAFF

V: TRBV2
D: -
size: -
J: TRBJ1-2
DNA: TGTGCCAGCAGTGAACGGGGGGCGACCACCCCCTATGGCTACACCTTC
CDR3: CASSERGATTPYGYTF

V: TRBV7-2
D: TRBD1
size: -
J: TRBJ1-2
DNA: TGTGCCAGCATCCATCCCGGGACAGCCTATGGCTACACCTTC
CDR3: CASIHPGTAYGYTF

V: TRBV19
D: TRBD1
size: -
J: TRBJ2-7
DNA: TGTGCCAGTAAGGACAGGGGGCGCGAGCAGTACTTC
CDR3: CASKDRGREQYF

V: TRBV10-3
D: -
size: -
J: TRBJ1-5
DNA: TGTGCCATCAGTGTGGCAGGGGGCAATCAGCCCCAGCATTTT
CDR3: CAISVAGGNQPQHF

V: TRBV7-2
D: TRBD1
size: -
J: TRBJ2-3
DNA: TGTGCCAGCAGCCCGGGACAGGTTAGCACAGATACGCAGTATTTT
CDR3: CASSPGQVSTDTQYF

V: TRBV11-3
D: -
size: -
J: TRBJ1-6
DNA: TGTGCCAGCAGCTTAGGGGGGGAGGCGTATAATTCACCCCTCCACTTT
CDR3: CASSLGGEAYNSPLHF

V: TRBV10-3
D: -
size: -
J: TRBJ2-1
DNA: TGTGCCATCAGTGTCGGGACTCCTCTCGACAATGAGCAGTTCTTC
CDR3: CAISVGTPLDNEQFF

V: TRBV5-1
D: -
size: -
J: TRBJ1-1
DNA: TGCGCCAGCAGCTTGGACCACAGGTGGAACACTGAAGCTTTCTTT
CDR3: CASSLDHRWNTEAFF

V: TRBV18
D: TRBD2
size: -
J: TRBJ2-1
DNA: TGTGCCAGCTCACCACTCATTCCTAGCGGGGATACAACTGAGCAGTTCTTC
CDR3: CASSPLIPSGDTTEQFF

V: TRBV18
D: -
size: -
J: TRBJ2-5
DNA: TGTGCCAGCTCGCTAGGAGGGGTCGGAGAGACCCAGTACTTC
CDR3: CASSLGGVGETQYF

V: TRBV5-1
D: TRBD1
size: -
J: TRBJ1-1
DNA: TGCGCCAGCAGGTTGGGACAGGGGATAACTGAAGCTTTCTTT
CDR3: CASRLGQGITEAFF

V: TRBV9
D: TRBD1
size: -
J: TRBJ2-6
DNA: TGTGCCAGCAGCGTAGGTGGGACAGGACTTTCTGGGGCCAACGTCCTGACTTTC
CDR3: CASSVGGTGLSGANVLTF

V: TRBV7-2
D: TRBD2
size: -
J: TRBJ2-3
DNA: TGTGCCAGCAGCTTATTCTCAGCGGGGGGGCAAGATACGCAGTATTTT
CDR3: CASSLFSAGGQDTQYF

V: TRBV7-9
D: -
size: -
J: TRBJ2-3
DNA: TGTGCCAGCAGCTTAACTAGCTCTAACACAGATACGCAGTATTTT
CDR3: CASSLTSSNTDTQYF

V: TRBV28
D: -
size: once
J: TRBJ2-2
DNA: TGTGCCAGCAGTCTAGGGAGTGCCGGGGAGCTGTTTTTT
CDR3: CASSLGSAGELFF

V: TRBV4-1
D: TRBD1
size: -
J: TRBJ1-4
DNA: TGCGCCAGCAGCCAAGATCTCGACAGGGGGTTGTTTTTT
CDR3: CASSQDLDRGLFF

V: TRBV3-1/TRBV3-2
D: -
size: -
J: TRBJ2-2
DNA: TGTGCCAGCAGCCAAGACCGCGACTACACCGGGGAGCTGTTTTTT
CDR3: CASSQDRDYTGELFF

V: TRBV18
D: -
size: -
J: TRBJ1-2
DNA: TGTGCCAGCTCACCACGGATGCTACAGAACTACTATGGCTACACCTTC
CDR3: CASSPRMLQNYYGYTF

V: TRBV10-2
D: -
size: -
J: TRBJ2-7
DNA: TGCGCCACTTCCGTCCACCAACCAGGCGAGCAGTACTTC
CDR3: CATSVHQPGEQYF

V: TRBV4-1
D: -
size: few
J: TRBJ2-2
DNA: TGCGCCAGCAGCCAAGTTTGGACAGCAAACACCGGGGAGCTGTTTTTT
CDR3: CASSQVWTANTGELFF

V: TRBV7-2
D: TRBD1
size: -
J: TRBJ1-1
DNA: TGTGCCAGCAGCTTGGACAGGGGGAGGATGAACACTGAAGCTTTCTTT
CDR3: CASSLDRGRMNTEAFF

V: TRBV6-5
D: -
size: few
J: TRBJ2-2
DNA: TGTGCCAGCATAGGGGAAGGGCCGAACACCGGGGAGCTGTTTTTT
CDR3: CASIGEGPNTGELFF

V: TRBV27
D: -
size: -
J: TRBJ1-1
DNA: TGTGCCAGCAGACACTCCCCGGGGTCCCGAGACACTGAAGCTTTCTTT
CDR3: CASRHSPGSRDTEAFF

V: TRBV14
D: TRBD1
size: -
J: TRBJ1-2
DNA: TGTGCCAGCAGCCAAGACCCAACACCCACAGGGGGCGTCGGCTACACCTTC
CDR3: CASSQDPTPTGGVGYTF

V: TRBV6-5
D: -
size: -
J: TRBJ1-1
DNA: TGTGCCAGCATGGAGATTTTGAACACTGAAGCTTTCTTT
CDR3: CASMEILNTEAFF

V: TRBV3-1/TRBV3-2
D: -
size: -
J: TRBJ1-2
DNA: TGTGCCAGCAGCCCAAACCTAGCTAACTATGGCTACACCTTC
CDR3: CASSPNLANYGYTF

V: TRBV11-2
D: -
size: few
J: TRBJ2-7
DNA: TGTGCCAGTTCGACGGACTCGCTAGACGAGCAGTACTTC
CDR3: CASSTDSLDEQYF

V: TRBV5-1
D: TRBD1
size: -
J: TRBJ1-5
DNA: TGCGCCAGCAGCCCCGGGACAGGGGAGCGGCCCCAGCATTTT
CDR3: CASSPGTGERPQHF

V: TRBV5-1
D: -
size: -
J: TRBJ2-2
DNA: TGCGCCAGCAGTTGGGACAACGCGAACACCGGGGAGCTGTTTTTT
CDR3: CASSWDNANTGELFF

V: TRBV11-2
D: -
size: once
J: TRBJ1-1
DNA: TGTGCCAGCAGCCCGGGTAATCTAATACCGAACACTGAAGCTTTCTTT
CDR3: CASSPGNLIPNTEAFF

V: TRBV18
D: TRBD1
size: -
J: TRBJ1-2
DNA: TGTGCCAGCTCACCAGCGACAGGGGACTATGGCTACACCTTC
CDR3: CASSPATGDYGYTF

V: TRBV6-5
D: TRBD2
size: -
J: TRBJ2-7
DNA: TGTGCCAGCAGCTCTTGGACTAGCGGGGCCTACGAGCAGTACTTC
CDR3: CASSSWTSGAYEQYF

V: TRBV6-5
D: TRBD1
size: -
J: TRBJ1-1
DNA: TGTGCCAGCAGTTACGGTTCGACAGGGGGCATCGCTGAAGCTTTCTTT
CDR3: CASSYGSTGGIAEAFF

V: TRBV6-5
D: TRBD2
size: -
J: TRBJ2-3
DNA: TGTGCCAGCAGTTACAGTCCGGGGGGGAAAGATACGCAGTATTTT
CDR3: CASSYSPGGKDTQYF

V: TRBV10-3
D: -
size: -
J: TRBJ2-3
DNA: TGTGCCATCAGTGTCTCAACCGGAGATACGCAGTATTTT
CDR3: CAISVSTGDTQYF

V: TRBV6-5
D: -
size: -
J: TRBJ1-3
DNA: TGTGCCAGCAAAGGCGACTCAGGGGGAAACACCATATATTTT
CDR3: CASKGDSGGNTIYF

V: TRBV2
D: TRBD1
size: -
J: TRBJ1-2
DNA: TGTGCCAGCAGCCGACAGGGGGCTAATGGCTACACCTTC
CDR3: CASSRQGANGYTF

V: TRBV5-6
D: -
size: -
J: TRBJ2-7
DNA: TGTGCCAGCAGCTTGGGTGGAACCAGAGGAGCCTACGAGCAGTACTTC
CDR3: CASSLGGTRGAYEQYF

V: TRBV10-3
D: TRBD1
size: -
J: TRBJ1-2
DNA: TGTGCCATCAGTGAGCTTGGACAGGGCCACTATGGCTACACCTTC
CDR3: CAISELGQGHYGYTF

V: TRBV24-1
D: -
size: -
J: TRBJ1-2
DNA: TGTGCCACCACTTCAAGGTGGGGGCGCGACTATGGCTACACCTTC
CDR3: CATTSRWGRDYGYTF